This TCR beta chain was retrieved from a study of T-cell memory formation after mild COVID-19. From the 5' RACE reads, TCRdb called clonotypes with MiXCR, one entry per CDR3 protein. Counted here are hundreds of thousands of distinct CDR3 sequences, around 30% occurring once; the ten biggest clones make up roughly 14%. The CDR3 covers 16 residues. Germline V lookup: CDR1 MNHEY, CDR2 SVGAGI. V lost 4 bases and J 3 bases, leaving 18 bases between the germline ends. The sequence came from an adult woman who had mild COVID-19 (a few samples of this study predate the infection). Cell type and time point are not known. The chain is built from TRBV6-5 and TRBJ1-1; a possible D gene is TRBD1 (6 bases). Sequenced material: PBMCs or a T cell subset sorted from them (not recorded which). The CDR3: CASSFISGDLDTEAFF. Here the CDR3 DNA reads TGTGCCAGCAGTTTTATTTCAGGGGACCTGGACACTGAAGCTTTCTTT.